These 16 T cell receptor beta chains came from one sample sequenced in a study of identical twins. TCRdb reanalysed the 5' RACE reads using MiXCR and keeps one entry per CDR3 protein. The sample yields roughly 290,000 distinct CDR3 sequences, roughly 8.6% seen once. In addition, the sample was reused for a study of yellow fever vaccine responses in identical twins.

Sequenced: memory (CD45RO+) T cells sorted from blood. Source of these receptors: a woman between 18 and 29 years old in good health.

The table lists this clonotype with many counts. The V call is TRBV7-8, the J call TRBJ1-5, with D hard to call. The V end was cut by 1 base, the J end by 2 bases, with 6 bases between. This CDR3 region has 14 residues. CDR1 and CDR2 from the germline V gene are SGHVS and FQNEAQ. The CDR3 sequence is CASSLEDGNQPQHF. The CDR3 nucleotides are TGTGCCAGCAGCTTAGAGGACGGCAATCAGCCCCAGCATTTT.

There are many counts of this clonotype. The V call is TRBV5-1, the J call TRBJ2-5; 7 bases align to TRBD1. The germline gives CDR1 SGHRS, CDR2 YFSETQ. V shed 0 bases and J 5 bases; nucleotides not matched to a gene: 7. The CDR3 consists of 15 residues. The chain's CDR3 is CASSLGNRGSETQYF. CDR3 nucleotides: TGCGCCAGCAGCTTGGGCAACAGGGGTAGCGAGACCCAGTACTTC.

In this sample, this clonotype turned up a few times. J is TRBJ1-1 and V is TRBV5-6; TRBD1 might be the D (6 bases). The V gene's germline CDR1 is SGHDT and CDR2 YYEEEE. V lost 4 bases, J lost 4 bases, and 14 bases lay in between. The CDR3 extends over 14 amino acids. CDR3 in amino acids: CASSRRGLRTEAFF. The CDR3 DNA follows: TGTGCCAGCAGCCGCAGGGGTTTGCGCACTGAAGCTTTCTTT.

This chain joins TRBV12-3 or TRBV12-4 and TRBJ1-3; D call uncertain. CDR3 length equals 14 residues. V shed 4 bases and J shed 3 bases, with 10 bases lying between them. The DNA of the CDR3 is TGTGCCAGCAGTTCGGGGTTCGGTGGAAACACCATATATTTT. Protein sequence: CASSSGFGGNTIYF.

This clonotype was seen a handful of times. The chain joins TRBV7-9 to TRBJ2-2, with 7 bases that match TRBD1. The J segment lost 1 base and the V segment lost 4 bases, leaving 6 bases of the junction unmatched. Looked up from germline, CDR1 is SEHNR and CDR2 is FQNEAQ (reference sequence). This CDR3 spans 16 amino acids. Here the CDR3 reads CASSSQRDRNTGELFF. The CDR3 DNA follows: TGTGCCAGCAGCTCCCAAAGGGACAGGAACACCGGGGAGCTGTTTTTT.

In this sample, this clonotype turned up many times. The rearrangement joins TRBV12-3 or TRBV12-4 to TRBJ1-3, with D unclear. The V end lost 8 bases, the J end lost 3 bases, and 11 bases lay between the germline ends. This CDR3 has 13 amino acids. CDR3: CASGPSGGNTIYF. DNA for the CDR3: TGTGCCAGCGGCCCCTCTGGTGGAAACACCATATATTTT.

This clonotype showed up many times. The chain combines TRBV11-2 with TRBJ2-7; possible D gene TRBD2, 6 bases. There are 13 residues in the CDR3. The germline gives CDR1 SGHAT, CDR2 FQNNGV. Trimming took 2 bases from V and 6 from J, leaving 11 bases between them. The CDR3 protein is CASSLFASVEQYF. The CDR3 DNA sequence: TGTGCCAGCAGCTTATTCGCTAGCGTCGAGCAGTACTTC.

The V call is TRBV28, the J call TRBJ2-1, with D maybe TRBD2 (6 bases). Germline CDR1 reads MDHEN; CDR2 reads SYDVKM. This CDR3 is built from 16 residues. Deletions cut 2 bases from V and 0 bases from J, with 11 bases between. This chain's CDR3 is CASSLADYFSYNEQFF. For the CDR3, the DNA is TGTGCCAGCAGTTTAGCGGACTACTTCTCCTACAATGAGCAGTTCTTC. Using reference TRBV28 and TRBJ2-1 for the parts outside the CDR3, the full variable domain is DVKVTQSSRYLVKRTGEKVFLECVQDMDHENMFWYRQDPGLGLRLIYFSYDVKMKEKGDIPEGYSVSREKKERFSLILESASTNQTSMYLCASSLADYFSYNEQFFGPGTRLTVL.

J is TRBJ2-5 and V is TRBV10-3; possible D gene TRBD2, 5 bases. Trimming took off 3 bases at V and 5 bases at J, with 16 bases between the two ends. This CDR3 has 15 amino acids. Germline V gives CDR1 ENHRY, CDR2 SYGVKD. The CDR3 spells CAISDPTRVVETQYF. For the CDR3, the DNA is TGTGCCATCAGTGACCCGACGAGGGTGGTGGAGACCCAGTACTTC.

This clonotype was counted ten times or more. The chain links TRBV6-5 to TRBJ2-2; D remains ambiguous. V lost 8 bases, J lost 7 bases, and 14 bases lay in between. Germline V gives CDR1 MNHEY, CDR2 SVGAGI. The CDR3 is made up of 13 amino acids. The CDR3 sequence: CASQFRALGELFF. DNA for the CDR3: TGTGCCAGCCAGTTTCGAGCTCTCGGGGAGCTGTTTTTT.

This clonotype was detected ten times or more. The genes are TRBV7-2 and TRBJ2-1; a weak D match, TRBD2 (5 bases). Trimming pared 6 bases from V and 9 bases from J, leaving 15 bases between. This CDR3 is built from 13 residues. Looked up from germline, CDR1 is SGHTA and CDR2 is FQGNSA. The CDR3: CASSSPTRGEQFF. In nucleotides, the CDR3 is TGTGCCAGCAGTTCCCCTACTAGAGGTGAGCAGTTCTTC.

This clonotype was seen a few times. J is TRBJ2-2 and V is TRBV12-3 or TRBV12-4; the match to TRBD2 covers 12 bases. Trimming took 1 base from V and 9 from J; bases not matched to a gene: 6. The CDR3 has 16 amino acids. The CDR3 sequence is CASSLVASGRARELFF. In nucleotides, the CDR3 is TGTGCCAGCAGTTTAGTGGCTAGCGGGAGGGCCCGGGAGCTGTTTTTT.

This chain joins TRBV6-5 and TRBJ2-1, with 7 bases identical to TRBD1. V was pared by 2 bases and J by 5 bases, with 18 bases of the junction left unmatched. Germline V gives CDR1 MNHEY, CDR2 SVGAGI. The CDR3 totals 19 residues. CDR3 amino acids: CASSYRARGILLPHNEQFF. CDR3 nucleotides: TGTGCCAGCAGTTACCGGGCCAGGGGGATCCTACTCCCCCACAATGAGCAGTTCTTC.

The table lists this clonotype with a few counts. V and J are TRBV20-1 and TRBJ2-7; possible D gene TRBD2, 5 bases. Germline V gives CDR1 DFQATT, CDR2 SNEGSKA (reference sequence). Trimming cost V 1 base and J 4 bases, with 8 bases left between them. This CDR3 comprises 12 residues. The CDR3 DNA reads TGCAGTGCTAGAGCCGGGGAGTACGAGCAGTACGTC. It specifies CSARAGEYEQYV.

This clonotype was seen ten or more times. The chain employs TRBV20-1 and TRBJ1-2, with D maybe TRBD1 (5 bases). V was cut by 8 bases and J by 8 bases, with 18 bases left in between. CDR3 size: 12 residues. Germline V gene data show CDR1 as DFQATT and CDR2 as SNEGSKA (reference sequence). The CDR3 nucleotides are TGCAGTACTTCTTTGGGCGCAGGGGGCTACACCTTC. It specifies CSTSLGAGGYTF.

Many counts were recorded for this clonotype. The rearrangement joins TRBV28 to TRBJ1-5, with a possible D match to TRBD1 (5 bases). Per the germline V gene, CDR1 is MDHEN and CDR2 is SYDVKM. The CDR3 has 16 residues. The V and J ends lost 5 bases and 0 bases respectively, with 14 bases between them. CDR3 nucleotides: TGTGCCAGCAGTGTAACTTCAGACAGTAGCAATCAGCCCCAGCATTTT. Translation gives CASSVTSDSSNQPQHF.